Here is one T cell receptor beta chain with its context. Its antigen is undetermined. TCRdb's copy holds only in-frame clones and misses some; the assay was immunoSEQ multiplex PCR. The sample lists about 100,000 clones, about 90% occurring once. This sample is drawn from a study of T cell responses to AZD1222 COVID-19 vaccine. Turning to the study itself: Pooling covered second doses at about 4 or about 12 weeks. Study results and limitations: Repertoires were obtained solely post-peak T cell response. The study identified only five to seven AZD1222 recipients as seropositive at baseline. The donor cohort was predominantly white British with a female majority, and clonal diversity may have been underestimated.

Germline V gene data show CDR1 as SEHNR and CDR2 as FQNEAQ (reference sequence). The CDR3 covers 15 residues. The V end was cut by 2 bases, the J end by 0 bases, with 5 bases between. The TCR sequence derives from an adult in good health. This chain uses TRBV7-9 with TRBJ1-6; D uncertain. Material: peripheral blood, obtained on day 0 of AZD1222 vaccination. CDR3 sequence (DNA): TGTGCCAGCAGCTTAATGGGCTCCTATAATTCACCCCTCCACTTT. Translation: CASSLMGSYNSPLHF. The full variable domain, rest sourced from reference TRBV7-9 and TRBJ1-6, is DTGVSQNPRHKITKRGQNVTFRCDPISEHNRLYWYRQTLGQGPEFLTYFQNEAQLEKSRLLSDRFSAERPKGSFSTLEIQRTEQGDSAMYLCASSLMGSYNSPLHFGNGTRLTVT.